This T cell receptor beta chain was sequenced for a study of PD-1 blockade in mismatch repair-deficient tumors. As for this clone: Its antigen is not identified.

Study results and caveats: Tumor-resident clones, often absent from pretreatment blood, expanded after pembrolizumab and then contracted.

The V gene end was trimmed by 2 bases and the J gene end by 2 bases; junction bases not matched to a gene: 3. Germline assignment: CDR1 MNHEY and CDR2 SMNVEV (reference sequence). The CDR3 is 14 amino acids. Generated by immunoSEQ multiplex PCR, the TCRdb table keeps only in-frame clones and is missing some. This table has under 150,000 clones, approximately 86% appearing once. The receptor was derived from an adult with mismatch repair-deficient cancer. The chain combines TRBV27 with TRBJ2-7, with 7 bases lining up with TRBD2. The sequenced sample was peripheral blood, obtained 44 weeks after starting pembrolizumab. The CDR3 loop is CASSLVAGPYEQYF. The CDR3 nucleotides are TGTGCCAGCAGTTTAGTAGCGGGCCCCTACGAGCAGTACTTC.